This T cell receptor beta chain was obtained from a study of Graves' ophthalmopathy and Graves' hyperthyroidism. Study information: Peripheral blood was gathered at first diagnosis, ahead of any treatment whatsoever.

Certain patients, namely those with other autoimmune diseases, uncontrolled infections, pregnancy or lactation, were excluded. This clonotype was picked up many times. RNA transcripts were the source from which TCR beta CDR3 regions were amplified. First-round RT-PCR with HTBI primers preceded a second-round multiplex PCR. TCRdb used MiXCR to reprocess the multiplex PCR reads, holding one entry per CDR3 protein. The top ten clones hold approximately 8.2% of a sample with 210,000 or so distinct CDR3 sequences, over 25% of them seen once. V was clipped by 6 bases and J by 1 base, with 18 bases between them. CDR1 MDHEN and CDR2 SYDVKM come from the germline V gene. The CDR3 contains 16 residues.

Sequenced material: peripheral blood. The clonotype was recovered from a man aged 45-65 years with Graves' ophthalmopathy. The rearrangement links TRBV28 to TRBJ1-1; D is uncertain. CDR3 amino acids: CASRPPLGQRNTEAFF. CDR3 bases: TGTGCCAGCAGACCACCCTTAGGCCAGCGGAACACTGAAGCTTTCTTT.